This T cell receptor (beta chain) was sequenced for a study of cytomegalovirus exposure and HLA in healthy donors. Points from the study as a whole: A later analysis linked a missense DCLRE1C variant to TCR beta V- and J-gene trimming. Some V segments, including TRBV6-2 and TRBV6-3, were excluded as indistinguishable. In a later analysis, DRB1 alleles had the most associated TCRs; HLA-C alleles the fewest.

After removal of 0 bases from V and 2 bases from J, the junction contained 2 bases not matched to a gene. The CDR3 is made up of 15 amino acids. Germline V gives CDR1 SGDLS, CDR2 YYNGEE. Use of 60 Vbeta and 13 Jbeta primers characterized the PCR. The method was immunoSEQ multiplex PCR; TCRdb's version includes in-frame clones alone and lacks a portion of them. The sample has around 130,000 clones, roughly 84% seen once; the top ten hold 1.5% to 2%. Remarks on this clone: What it binds is not known.

Input material: PBMCs. This chain connects TRBV9 to TRBJ2-3; TRBD2 agrees at 8 bases. This receptor was identified in a boy younger than 18 in good health and CMV-seronegative. CDR3 sequence: CASSVVAGHTDTQYF. The CDR3 region has the DNA TGTGCCAGCAGCGTAGTAGCGGGGCACACAGATACGCAGTATTTT.